The clone carrying this T cell receptor (beta chain) has a handful of counts. This sample is drawn from a study of response to subunit inactivated influenza vaccine. TCRdb reprocessed the RT-PCR reads with MiXCR, giving one entry per CDR3 protein. Of around 480,000 distinct CDR3 sequences in the sample, approximately 10% were seen once. CDR3 length: 13 residues. V gave up 10 bases and J gave up 3 bases; unmatched junction bases: 2. From germline, CDR1 is ENHRY and CDR2 SYGVKD. The V and J genes are TRBV10-3 and TRBJ2-2; 10 bases line up with TRBD2. The sample was PBMCs from blood, taken 40 to 50 days after vaccination. This TCR came from a man aged 50-59 years who received an inactivated influenza vaccine. This CDR3 reads CATGTSDTGELFF. CDR3 sequence (DNA): TGTGCCACCGGGACTAGCGACACCGGGGAGCTGTTTTTT.